This is a list of T cell receptor beta chains from one sample in a study of T-cell reconstitution after alpha-beta-depleted transplantation in children. TCRdb redid the calling of the PCR reads with MiXCR, one entry per CDR3 protein. Here the sample spans approximately 300,000 distinct CDR3 sequences, around 10% being singletons. The sample here was PBMCs, taken before TCRalphabeta/CD19-depleted stem cell transplant. The receptors were sampled from a boy younger than two with acute myeloid leukemia, due to receive a stem cell transplant. CDR3s include the opening cysteine and the closing phenylalanine or tryptophan. The D gene is left open where the match is weak. A clone size is listed for some rows: how often the clone was seen (once, few, many), or a class if it is expanded.

v_gene,j_gene,abundance,d_gene,CDR3aa,CDR3nt
TRBV11-2,TRBJ2-2,few,TRBD2,CASSASGGVGTGELFF,TGTGCCAGCAGCGCTAGCGGGGGGGTAGGCACCGGGGAGCTGTTTTTT
TRBV12-3/TRBV12-4,TRBJ2-2,many,TRBD1,CASSDRAGNTGELFF,TGTGCCAGCAGTGACAGGGCCGGGAACACCGGGGAGCTGTTTTTT
TRBV10-3,TRBJ2-7,few,.,CAIRNWVGTRGASGEQYF,TGTGCCATCAGAAATTGGGTGGGGACCCGCGGGGCCTCGGGAGAGCAGTACTTC
TRBV28,TRBJ2-7,.,.,CASRSFGSPGSDYEQYF,TGTGCCAGCAGAAGTTTTGGGAGCCCGGGATCAGACTACGAGCAGTACTTC
TRBV6-5,TRBJ2-3,.,TRBD1,CASSYSTGATDTQYF,TGTGCCAGCAGTTACTCGACAGGGGCCACAGATACGCAGTATTTT
TRBV3-1,TRBJ2-2,many,TRBD1,CASSQVALQGTGELFF,TGTGCCAGCAGCCAAGTCGCCTTACAGGGGACCGGGGAGCTGTTTTTT
TRBV7-6,TRBJ2-4,few,TRBD1,CASSFGTGDIQYF,TGTGCCAGCAGCTTCGGGACAGGAGACATTCAGTACTTC
TRBV5-4,TRBJ2-5,many,.,CASSSGPTQYF,TGTGCCAGCAGCTCAGGACCCACCCAGTACTTC
TRBV12-3/TRBV12-4,TRBJ1-1,once,.,CASSFHESTEAFF,TGTGCCAGCAGCTTCCACGAGAGCACTGAAGCTTTCTTT
TRBV7-2,TRBJ2-2,few,.,CASSMIAGGGELFF,TGTGCCAGCAGCATGATCGCGGGCGGCGGGGAGCTGTTTTTT
TRBV21-1,TRBJ2-3,many,.,CASSKRATSGSEESTDTQYF,TGTGCCAGCAGCAAAAGGGCAACTAGCGGGAGTGAGGAAAGCACAGATACGCAGTATTTT
TRBV10-3,TRBJ2-7,many,.,CAISEGTSFYEQYF,TGTGCCATCAGCGAGGGGACTTCTTTCTACGAGCAGTACTTC
TRBV10-3,TRBJ2-7,.,.,CAISDVGEQYF,TGTGCCATCAGTGACGTGGGCGAGCAGTACTTC
TRBV18,TRBJ2-7,few,.,CSSSPEQGTYEQYF,TGTTCCAGCTCACCGGAACAGGGAACCTACGAGCAGTACTTC
TRBV12-3/TRBV12-4,TRBJ1-2,many,.,CASSFKADYGYTF,TGTGCCAGCAGTTTTAAGGCGGACTATGGCTACACCTTC
TRBV7-8,TRBJ1-1,.,.,CASSRYGQPNTEAFF,TGTGCCAGCAGCAGATATGGACAGCCCAACACTGAAGCTTTCTTT
TRBV7-9,TRBJ2-1,many,.,CASSLVLEREQFF,TGTGCCAGCAGCTTAGTACTAGAACGTGAGCAGTTCTTC
TRBV20-1,TRBJ2-7,many,.,CSARHRLSYEQYF,TGCAGTGCTAGGCACAGACTTTCCTACGAGCAGTACTTC
TRBV28,TRBJ2-5,.,.,CASSFHWDCLQETQYF,TGTGCCAGCAGTTTCCACTGGGACTGTCTCCAAGAGACCCAGTACTTC
TRBV3-1,TRBJ2-7,.,TRBD1,CASSQVARGQGIPYEQYF,TGTGCCAGCAGCCAAGTGGCCCGGGGACAGGGAATCCCCTACGAGCAGTACTTC
TRBV5-1,TRBJ2-2,few,.,CASSLEADTGELFF,TGCGCCAGCAGCTTGGAGGCTGACACCGGGGAGCTGTTTTTT
TRBV10-3,TRBJ2-7,few,TRBD2,CAISEWASGSFNRYEQYF,TGTGCCATCAGTGAGTGGGCTAGCGGGAGCTTCAATAGGTACGAGCAGTACTTC
TRBV5-1,TRBJ2-6,many,TRBD1,CASSLRDRGRGANVLTF,TGCGCCAGCAGCTTAAGGGACAGGGGGCGCGGGGCCAACGTCCTGACTTTC
TRBV5-1,TRBJ2-2,many,TRBD2,CASSQSGGAAGELFF,TGCGCCAGCAGCCAGAGCGGGGGGGCCGCCGGGGAGCTGTTTTTT
TRBV4-2,TRBJ2-3,many,TRBD1,CASSQDPTGSSTDTQYF,TGTGCCAGCAGCCAAGATCCGACAGGGTCTAGCACAGATACGCAGTATTTT
TRBV19,TRBJ2-1,few,.,CAIIRDPSYNEQFF,TGTGCCATTATCCGGGACCCATCCTACAATGAGCAGTTCTTC
TRBV5-6,TRBJ2-4,many,.,CASSLGGGLAKNIQYF,TGTGCCAGCAGCTTAGGGGGGGGGCTAGCCAAAAACATTCAGTACTTC
TRBV4-3,TRBJ2-5,many,.,CASSQEDTSGRPQETQYF,TGCGCCAGCAGCCAAGAAGATACTTCGGGACGGCCCCAAGAGACCCAGTACTTC
TRBV7-9,TRBJ2-1,many,.,CASSLDGTLGEQFF,TGTGCCAGCAGCTTAGATGGGACCCTCGGTGAGCAGTTCTTC
TRBV12-3/TRBV12-4,TRBJ1-5,few,TRBD1,CASSSGQGAASNQPQHF,TGTGCCAGCAGTTCGGGACAGGGGGCAGCGAGCAATCAGCCCCAGCATTTT
TRBV3-1,TRBJ2-7,many,.,CASSQEELFYEQYF,TGTGCCAGCAGCCAAGAAGAACTCTTCTACGAGCAGTACTTC
TRBV9,TRBJ2-2,many,TRBD2,CASSSRHGGGTGELFF,TGTGCCAGCAGCTCCCGTCACGGGGGGGGCACCGGGGAGCTGTTTTTT
TRBV4-2,TRBJ2-7,many,TRBD1,CASRSGQGYEQYF,TGTGCCAGCCGCTCCGGACAGGGGTACGAGCAGTACTTC
TRBV6-1,TRBJ2-7,.,.,CATLEGGGTYEQYF,TGTGCCACCTTGGAGGGGGGGGGGACCTACGAGCAGTACTTC
TRBV6-1,TRBJ2-6,many,.,CASRRLSGANVLTF,TGTGCCAGCAGGCGGCTTTCTGGGGCCAACGTCCTGACTTTC
TRBV6-5,TRBJ1-1,many,TRBD1,CASSITGGYEAFF,TGTGCCAGCAGTATTACAGGGGGCTATGAAGCTTTCTTT